Listed here are 32 T cell receptor beta chains from one sample, sequenced in a study of cytomegalovirus exposure and HLA in healthy donors. Primers included in the PCR were 60 Vbeta and 13 Jbeta primers. This table comes from immunoSEQ multiplex PCR, and its TCRdb copy is limited to in-frame clones, with some not included. Found here are about 160,000 clones, 70% to 80% of them singletons; the top ten hold under 1.5%. Sequencing was done on a sample of PBMCs. The source is a man in his fifties or sixties in good health and CMV-seronegative.

The chain recombines TRBV7-7 with TRBJ2-5; D perhaps matches TRBD2 (5 bases). Trimming stripped 1 base from V and 2 bases from J, with 8 bases between. Germline V gene lookup returns CDR1 SSHAT and CDR2 FNYEAQ (reference sequence). The CDR3 consists of 14 residues. This CDR3 reads CASSLELGQETQYF. The CDR3 DNA reads TGTGCCAGCAGCTTAGAACTAGGGCAAGAGACCCAGTACTTC.

This chain connects TRBV7-6 to TRBJ2-1; 8 nucleotides match TRBD2. Germline-derived CDR1 and CDR2 are SGHVS and FNYEAQ. CDR3 length equals 15 residues. V lost 5 bases, J lost 0 bases, and 3 bases stayed unmatched. CDR3 region: CASSPSGSSYNEQFF. The CDR3 bases are TGTGCCAGCAGCCCCAGCGGGAGCTCCTACAATGAGCAGTTCTTC.

In this sample, this clone turned up a few times. The chain recombines TRBV6-1 with TRBJ1-4, with D possibly matching TRBD1 (6 bases). With 4 bases removed from V and 2 bases from J, the gap between germline ends came to 14 bases. CDR1 MNHNS and CDR2 SASEGT come from the germline V gene. The CDR3 covers 16 residues. The CDR3 region has the DNA TGTGCCAGCAGTGGCTCGATAGGGGGTACTAATGAAAAACTGTTTTTT. As protein: CASSGSIGGTNEKLFF.

The chain combines TRBV6-1 with TRBJ2-7; TRBD1 matches 10 bases. The germline gives CDR1 MNHNS, CDR2 SASEGT. CDR3 length: 14 residues. V dropped 5 bases and J dropped 2; count of bases not matched to a gene: 3. This chain's CDR3 is CASSMGQGPYEQYF. Here the CDR3 DNA reads TGTGCCAGCAGTATGGGACAGGGGCCCTACGAGCAGTACTTC.

The chain employs TRBV19 and TRBJ2-2, with D possibly TRBD2 on 5 matching bases. Germline loops: CDR1 LNHDA, CDR2 SQIVND (reference sequence). V dropped 3 bases and J dropped 3 bases, with 11 bases sitting between them. The CDR3 is 15 amino acids. The CDR3 nucleotides read TGTGCCAGTAGTATTTCGGGGTCGGACACCGGGGAGCTGTTTTTT. Amino acids: CASSISGSDTGELFF.

The chain employs TRBV7-2 and TRBJ2-1, with 12 bases that match TRBD1. V was pared by 7 bases and J by 12 bases, with 13 bases of the junction left unmatched. The CDR3 totals 15 residues. In germline, CDR1 is SGHTA, CDR2 FQGNSA. The CDR3 spells CASTRGTGGAGGQFF. The CDR3 coding sequence is TGTGCCAGCACCAGAGGGACAGGGGGCGCGGGTGGGCAGTTCTTC.

This sequence joins TRBV27 and TRBJ1-4; no definite D call. V lost 2 bases to trimming and J lost 3 bases, with 10 bases between them. The CDR3 contains 15 residues. The germline gives CDR1 MNHEY, CDR2 SMNVEV (reference sequence). The CDR3 protein is CASSLRPRANEKLFF. CDR3 coding DNA: TGTGCCAGCAGTTTAAGACCGAGGGCTAATGAAAAACTGTTTTTT.

The chain couples TRBV27 to TRBJ1-1; weak D call: TRBD1 (6 bases). Trimming removed 4 bases from V and 10 bases from J, with 19 bases in between. Germline-derived CDR1 and CDR2 are MNHEY and SMNVEV (reference sequence). The CDR3 is 14 amino acids. In DNA, the CDR3 is TGTGCCAGCAGTTCCCCACAGGGACCCCACGGAGCTTTCTTT. Translated: CASSSPQGPHGAFF.

This sequence joins TRBV5-1 and TRBJ2-5; possibly TRBD1 for D (6 bases). Germline CDR1 and CDR2: SGHRS and YFSETQ. The length of the CDR3 is 16 residues. Trimming pared 4 bases from V and 1 base from J, leaving 17 bases between. The CDR3 region has the DNA TGCGCCAGCAGCCCGCTGACAGGCCACTTCCAAGAGACCCAGTACTTC. Translating it yields CASSPLTGHFQETQYF. Supplemented by reference TRBV5-1 and TRBJ2-5, the full variable domain reads KAGVTQTPRYLIKTRGQQVTLSCSPISGHRSVSWYQQTPGQGLQFLFEYFSETQRNKGNFPGRFSGRQFSNSRSEMNVSTLELGDSALYLCASSPLTGHFQETQYFGPGTRLLVL.

The rearrangement uses TRBV11-3 and TRBJ2-2; 7 bases line up with TRBD2. Germline trimming cut 4 bases from V and 8 bases from J; bases unmatched to any gene: 4. The CDR3 totals 13 residues. Germline V gives CDR1 SGHNT, CDR2 YENEEA. The CDR3 spells CASSSGRGGELFF. CDR3 in DNA: TGTGCCAGCAGCTCCGGGCGGGGGGGGGAGCTGTTTTTT.

The gene calls are TRBV5-1 and TRBJ2-7, with D perhaps TRBD2 (5 bases). CDR3 length: 14 amino acids. The germline V and J ends were trimmed by 6 bases and 2 bases, with 15 bases remaining between them. CDR1 SGHRS and CDR2 YFSETQ come from the germline V gene. The CDR3 loop reads CASMIGVEPYEQYF. The CDR3 DNA reads as TGCGCCAGCATGATCGGGGTGGAGCCCTACGAGCAGTACTTC.

The chain combines TRBV18 with TRBJ1-1; no clear D. The CDR3 is made up of 13 amino acids. Deletions cut 3 bases from V and 1 base from J, with 6 bases between. Per the germline V gene, CDR1 is KGHSH and CDR2 is LQKENI. CDR3 amino acids: CASSPQENTEAFF. The CDR3 DNA sequence: TGTGCCAGCTCACCTCAGGAGAACACTGAAGCTTTCTTT.

The CDR3 coding sequence is TGTGCCAGCAGCTTTGGGGCACCGAACTCTGGAAACACCATATATTTT. It yields the protein CASSFGAPNSGNTIYF. This chain links TRBV7-9 with TRBJ1-3, with a weak D call TRBD1 (5 bases). Looked up from germline, CDR1 is SEHNR and CDR2 is FQNEAQ (reference sequence). The ends were cut back, 3 bases at V and 0 bases at J, with 12 bases in the middle. The CDR3 is 16 residues long.

The chain combines TRBV29-1 with TRBJ1-2; D uncertain. V lost 6 bases, J lost 1 base, and 9 bases lay in between. Germline CDR1 and CDR2: SQVTM and ANQGSEA. CDR3 length equals 12 residues. Here the CDR3 reads CSVEGNNYGYTF. The CDR3 DNA sequence: TGCAGCGTGGAGGGAAATAACTATGGCTACACCTTC.

This chain links TRBV9 with TRBJ2-6, with 12 bases that match TRBD2. Germline V gene data show CDR1 as SGDLS and CDR2 as YYNGEE. The length of the CDR3 is 18 residues. Trimming took 4 bases from V and 2 from J; bases not matched to a gene: 7. This chain's CDR3 is CASSWASGGATGANVLTF. The CDR3 DNA reads as TGTGCCAGCAGCTGGGCTAGCGGGGGGGCAACTGGGGCCAACGTCCTGACTTTC.

The chain uses TRBV28 and TRBJ2-7; TRBD2 is a possible D gene (5 bases). The CDR3 has 16 amino acids. CDR1 and CDR2 from the germline V gene are MDHEN and SYDVKM. V was cut by 4 bases and J by 5 bases, with 21 bases left in between. Here the CDR3 DNA reads TGTGCCAGCAGTTCAGAACTACCGAGGGATTCCCACGAGCAGTACTTC. It encodes CASSSELPRDSHEQYF.

The genes are TRBV11-1 and TRBJ1-1; tentatively, D is TRBD1 (6 bases). This CDR3 has 14 residues. V lost 9 bases to trimming and J lost 0 bases, with 14 bases between them. The germline V gene has CDR1 SGHAT and CDR2 FQDESV (reference sequence). CDR3 DNA sequence: TGTGCCAGTCGGGACACCCATTTGAACACTGAAGCTTTCTTT. Protein product: CASRDTHLNTEAFF.

The chain uses TRBV5-4 and TRBJ2-5, with TRBD2 matching 9 bases. The germline gives CDR1 SGHNT, CDR2 YYREEE (reference sequence). Trimming removed 4 bases from V and 7 bases from J; junction bases left unmatched: 11. The CDR3 runs 15 residues. CDR3: CASSPRTSDMWTQYF. DNA for the CDR3: TGTGCCAGCAGCCCTCGGACTAGCGATATGTGGACCCAGTACTTC.

This chain joins TRBV10-3 and TRBJ1-1; tentatively, D is TRBD1 (6 bases). Trimming pared 10 bases from V and 2 bases from J, leaving 14 bases between. The germline CDR1 and CDR2 sequences are ENHRY and SYGVKD. The CDR3 loop spans 13 amino acids. CDR3 in DNA: TGTGCCACCAACAGGGAAATTAACACTGAAGCTTTCTTT. This gives the protein CATNREINTEAFF.

The rearrangement links TRBV10-3 to TRBJ2-3; no clear D. V was trimmed by 3 bases and J by 2 bases, leaving 9 bases between them. This CDR3 contains 14 residues. From germline, CDR1 is ENHRY and CDR2 SYGVKD. CDR3 sequence: CAISELQPTDTQYF. The CDR3 bases are TGTGCCATCAGTGAACTACAACCCACAGATACGCAGTATTTT.

The gene calls are TRBV4-2 and TRBJ2-3, with D unresolved. Per the germline V gene, CDR1 is LGHNA and CDR2 is YNFKEQ. The ends were cut back, 1 base at V and 5 bases at J, with 19 bases in the middle. This CDR3 region has 17 residues. DNA for the CDR3: TGTGCCAGCAGCCAAGGCAGAAGCCCCAACTCGGGAGATACGCAGTATTTT. Protein: CASSQGRSPNSGDTQYF.

This clone was found a few times. The chain carries TRBV5-1 and TRBJ2-1; TRBD2 is a possible D gene (6 bases). This CDR3 comprises 15 residues. V was trimmed by 7 bases and J by 9 bases, leaving 23 bases between them. The germline gives CDR1 SGHRS, CDR2 YFSETQ. CDR3 region: CASRIDGGDGGEQFF. CDR3 DNA: TGCGCCAGCCGCATAGATGGGGGAGACGGGGGTGAGCAGTTCTTC.

The CDR3 region is CASSLSLAGVPGGTQYF. For the CDR3, the DNA is TGTGCCAGCAGTTTATCTCTAGCGGGGGTACCGGGGGGTACGCAGTATTTT. This chain links TRBV28 with TRBJ2-3; 10 bases align to TRBD2. The CDR3 contains 17 residues. The J segment lost 8 bases and the V segment lost 1 base, leaving 12 bases of the junction unmatched. The V gene's germline CDR1 is MDHEN and CDR2 SYDVKM. The whole variable domain, filled in from reference TRBV28 and TRBJ2-3, reads DVKVTQSSRYLVKRTGEKVFLECVQDMDHENMFWYRQDPGLGLRLIYFSYDVKMKEKGDIPEGYSVSREKKERFSLILESASTNQTSMYLCASSLSLAGVPGGTQYFGPGTRLTVL.

The chain employs TRBV7-7 and TRBJ2-7; D is perhaps TRBD1 (6 bases). Trimming stripped 3 bases from V and 5 bases from J, with 17 bases between. From germline, CDR1 is SSHAT and CDR2 FNYEAQ (reference sequence). The CDR3 has 15 residues. The CDR3 region is CASSLVLGARDEQYF. DNA of the CDR3: TGTGCCAGCAGCTTGGTGTTGGGGGCCCGGGACGAGCAGTACTTC.

The chain employs TRBV2 and TRBJ2-3; 10 bases match TRBD2. The germline gives CDR1 SNHLY, CDR2 FYNNEI. The CDR3 sequence is 19 residues long. The V gene end was trimmed by 2 bases and the J gene end by 4 bases; junction bases not matched to a gene: 15. CDR3 protein: CASSENTPGLANKADTQYF. The CDR3 DNA is TGTGCCAGCAGTGAAAACACACCGGGACTAGCGAACAAGGCAGATACGCAGTATTTT.

The chain couples TRBV5-1 to TRBJ1-2; D may be TRBD1 (6 bases). Trimming left V 0 bases short and J 6 bases short, with 15 bases between. There are 15 residues in the CDR3. In germline, CDR1 is SGHRS, CDR2 YFSETQ. The CDR3 nucleotides are TGCGCCAGCAGCTTGGCCTCCGGACAGCTACATGGCTACACCTTC. Translating it yields CASSLASGQLHGYTF.

The chain is built from TRBV20-1 and TRBJ2-1, with D uncertain. The germline V and J ends were trimmed by 4 bases and 4 bases, with 2 bases remaining between them. Germline CDR1 is DFQATT and CDR2 is SNEGSKA (reference sequence). The CDR3 totals 10 residues. The CDR3 sequence is CSATYNEQFF. In DNA form, the CDR3 reads TGCAGTGCTACATACAATGAGCAGTTCTTC.

The J gene is TRBJ1-2, the V gene TRBV28; D ambiguous. Trimming took off 10 bases at V and 1 base at J, with 10 bases between the two ends. Germline CDR1 is MDHEN and CDR2 is SYDVKM. The CDR3 is 12 residues long. Here the CDR3 DNA reads TGTGCCATATTCGGGAATAACTATGGCTACACCTTC. Residues: CAIFGNNYGYTF.

The gene calls are TRBV4-3 and TRBJ1-5; 7 bases map to TRBD1. The V and J ends lost 0 bases and 1 base, in that order; junction bases with no gene match: 9. CDR1 LGHNA and CDR2 YSLEER come from the germline V gene. The CDR3 is 18 residues long. The CDR3 reads CASSQDTVDRASNQPQHF. In DNA, the CDR3 is TGCGCCAGCAGCCAAGATACGGTTGACAGGGCCAGCAATCAGCCCCAGCATTTT.

This clone has just a few counts. This chain links TRBV18 with TRBJ2-3; D remains unclear. The CDR3 loop spans 12 amino acids. V was clipped by 3 bases and J by 6 bases, with 7 bases between them. Germline lookup yields CDR1 KGHSH and CDR2 LQKENI. The CDR3, as DNA: TGTGCCAGCTCACCCCGTCGGGATACGCAGTATTTT. It codes for CASSPRRDTQYF.

The chain carries TRBV18 and TRBJ2-7, with D tentatively TRBD1 (6 bases). Germline V gene data show CDR1 as KGHSH and CDR2 as LQKENI. Trimming stripped 8 bases from V and 0 bases from J, with 11 bases between. The CDR3 extends over 13 amino acids. The CDR3 DNA is TGTGCCAGCGCTAGGGACATCTCCTACGAGCAGTACTTC. Translated: CASARDISYEQYF. Using reference TRBV18 and TRBJ2-7 for the parts outside the CDR3, the full variable domain is NAGVMQNPRHLVRRRGQEARLRCSPMKGHSHVYWYRQLPEEGLKFMVYLQKENIIDESGMPKERFSAEFPKEGPSILRIQQVVRGDSAAYFCASARDISYEQYFGPGTRLTVT.

The chain is built from TRBV30 and TRBJ1-2; TRBD1 might be the D (5 bases). V was cut by 1 base and J by 6 bases, with 9 bases left in between. This CDR3 is built from 12 residues. Germline V CDR1 and CDR2: GTSNPN, SVGIG (reference sequence). The CDR3 DNA reads TGTGCCTGGAGTGCCGACAGCGATGGCTACACCTTC. Translation: CAWSADSDGYTF. The whole variable domain, remainder taken from reference TRBV30 and TRBJ1-2, is SQTIHQWPATLVQPVGSPLSLECTVEGTSNPNLYWYRQAAGRGLQLLFYSVGIGQISSEVPQNLSASRPQDRQFILSSKKLLLSDSGFYLCAWSADSDGYTFGSGTRLTVV.